The clone carrying this T cell receptor beta chain showed up many times. Preparation of the TCRbeta library involved a method that used unique molecular identifiers. TCRdb ran MiXCR on the PCR reads and lists one entry per CDR3 protein. The data show around 600,000 distinct CDR3 sequences, with 8% to 11% seen just once and less than 4.5% held by the top ten. This entry is derived from a study of T-cell reconstitution after alpha-beta-depleted transplantation in children. Germline-derived CDR1 and CDR2 are DFQATT and SNEGSKA (reference sequence). The CDR3 runs 12 residues. Losses at the gene ends were 6 bases for V and 5 bases for J; bases not matched to a gene: 5.

Material: PBMCs from the stem cell graft donor, obtained from the stem cell graft. This rearrangement joins TRBV20-1 to TRBJ2-5; TRBD1 agrees at 8 bases. The TCR comes from a human donor who donated a stem cell graft to a child with acute myeloid leukemia. CDR3 DNA: TGCAGTGCGTGGACAGGGAGTGAGACCCAGTACTTC. Translating it yields CSAWTGSETQYF.